This T cell receptor (beta chain) derives from a study of shared clonotypes between healthy human individuals (dated by TCRdb to the early 2020s). Concerning the study at large: The cohort included three men and a couple of women between 18 and 49 years of age. Libraries were prepared and TCR repertoires were sequenced by different laboratories using diverse techniques, in order to increase sequencing depth and limit assay-specific biases. Each donor's leukapheresis produced roughly between roughly 0.94 and 9.5 billion PBMCs. The study deeply sequenced blood TCR repertoires of about five healthy adults to estimate repertoire size and the extent of clonotype sharing between individuals. For each donor, CD4 naive and CD4 memory were each run on three plates, CD8 naive on two plates, and CD8 memory on one plate.

Study-wide findings and limitations: The genetic and exposure-history diversity represented was limited by the small number of donors. Compared with non-shared clonotypes, clonotypes shared by all four sorted-subset donors had higher generation probabilities. Incomplete sequencing was indicated by rarefaction of sorted-subset datasets, despite the large sequencing depth. Pairwise subsampling indicated that sequencing depth was expected to affect the degree of clonotype sharing among donors. Sampling was limited to blood, and TCR repertoires in tissue likely differ from TCR repertoires in blood. Sharing across several donors was observed for around 5% of naive CD4, over 3% of naive CD8, roughly 2.4% of memory CD4, and about 0.4% of memory CD8 clonotypes. Larger estimated clonotype richness was generally found for naive subsets than for memory subsets.

The donors were healthy, HIV-negative adults with no recently reported acute infections or vaccinations. Every donor was a Caucasian adult residing in Nashville, Tennessee, USA. CD4+ T cells were enriched by magnetic negative selection; naive cells were then positively selected on CD45RA, and the negative fraction formed the memory subset. Blood was collected by leukapheresis, and PBMCs were isolated by Ficoll-Histopaque density gradient centrifugation and then cryopreserved in liquid nitrogen vapor phase. Purity and quantity of every magnetically sorted T cell population were checked by analytical flow cytometry. Genomic DNA was isolated from each sorted fraction and quantified by UV absorbance on a Nanodrop 2000c. Per the germline V gene, MDHEN is the CDR1 and SYDVKM is the CDR2. CDR3 length: 14 amino acids, cysteine to phenylalanine. The read is trimmed to its CDR3 DNA, 42 bases read in frame from base 1. The V and J ends are trimmed by 3 bases and 5 bases, leaving 14 bases between them.

Using the deep immunoSEQ assay, multiplex PCR amplified TCR CDR3 regions from genomic DNA. Extracted genomic DNA from each cell subset was spread evenly across all wells of several immunoSEQ 96-well plates, with each plate serving as a replicate. Each replicate PCR for sorted subsets received roughly 0.2 ug genomic DNA, equal to some 32,000 T cell genomes. Purified libraries were measured with a Qubit 3.0 fluorometer, size-checked on a Bioanalyzer 2100, and measured again with the KAPA Library Quantification kit. Every immunoSEQ 96-well plate was sequenced on a separate single-read 150-cycle Illumina NextSeq 550 flow cell. The source study handled its data this way. The immunoSEQ output contained only junctional sequences without quality scores, so filtering could not match that applied to full-length reads. Sequences were annotated with PyIR, a Python wrapper for IgBLAST v1.9, and V/J genes and CDR3 were assigned using IMGT germline references. Reads with weak V/J assignments (E-value above 1e-6), missing CDR3, stop codons, out-of-frame junctions, or ambiguous translated residues were removed. V3J clonotypes were defined as sequences sharing an identical inferred V gene, J gene, and CDR3 amino acid sequence. Percentage overlap between repertoires was calculated by dividing the number of shared unique clonotypes by the size of the smaller repertoire. Three approaches were used to assess repertoire richness: RTK rarefaction, the Chao1 estimator, and Recon v2.1 estimates of unobserved clonotypes. Generation probabilities for all TCRbeta clonotypes obtained by the gDNA method from a few donors were computed using OLGA. Entries here come from immuneACCESS through TCRdb and include only in-frame sequences with V and J called. Some clones fail to appear in such tables; in the studies checked, an unresolved V gene covers under half of the shortfall, and the cause of the remainder is unknown. V, J and clone size are taken as reported in that table, and D and trimming were inferred from the DNA itself. The table for this sample lists about 2.4 million clones; around nine tenths of them were counted only once. The top ten clonotypes cover roughly 0.14% of the sample.

This clone was detected only once. Its antigen specificity is not known. Within one base of it there is no much larger clone, and no base qualities were kept. Sequencing input: naive CD4+ T cells sorted from blood. The intended sense of this specimen's cell subset or site label: CD45RA+ positively selected. The clonotype comes from a man between 18 and 35 years old in good health. The chain links TRBV28 with TRBJ2-7, with the D gene too uncertain to name. At the DNA level, the sequence is TGTGCCAGCAGTTTCAGAAGAAGCCGCCACGAGCAGTACTTC. Its translation is CASSFRRSRHEQYF.